This is a list of T cell receptor beta chains from one sample in a study of shared clonotypes between healthy human individuals. Sequencing was performed with immunoSEQ multiplex PCR; in TCRdb, only in-frame clones are kept and a portion is missing. This table holds around 690,000 clones, 90% found once. The specimen sequenced was memory CD8+ T cells from PBMCs. These receptors were collected from a man aged 18 to 35 in good health. Some clones in this sample may be carry-over from other donors' samples. Both conserved end residues are part of each CDR3. A D gene is named only where the DNA matches it firmly. Not all rows give a size; the values are once, few, many and, for expanded clones, a class.

>NA|NA|TRBV9|TRBJ1-1
CASSETWGPNTEAFF
TGTGCCAGCAGCGAAACTTGGGGGCCGAACACTGAAGCTTTCTTT
>TRBD2|once|TRBV7-9|TRBJ2-3
CASSGASGGQDTQYF
TGTGCCAGCAGCGGCGCTAGCGGGGGCCAGGATACGCAGTATTTT
>NA|NA|TRBV5-4|TRBJ2-7
CASSDTGLSYEQYF
TGTGCCAGCAGCGACACAGGGTTGAGCTACGAGCAGTACTTC
>NA|NA|TRBV7-9|TRBJ2-7
CASSSGGAGEEQYF
TGTGCCAGCAGCTCGGGCGGGGCAGGGGAAGAGCAGTACTTC
>NA|NA|TRBV15|TRBJ1-1
CATSRDRGGQNTEAFF
TGTGCCACCAGCAGAGATCGCGGGGGCCAAAACACTGAAGCTTTCTTT
>NA|once|TRBV4-1|TRBJ2-5
CASSPMTGPLETQYF
TGCGCCAGCAGCCCGATGACAGGACCCCTGGAGACCCAGTACTTC
>TRBD2|NA|TRBV5-6|TRBJ2-1
CASSLDRTSGYNEQFF
TGTGCCAGCAGCTTGGATCGGACTAGCGGATACAATGAGCAGTTCTTC
>NA|NA|TRBV7-8|TRBJ1-1
CASSLAARGTEAFF
TGTGCCAGCAGCTTAGCTGCCCGGGGAACTGAAGCTTTCTTT
>TRBD2|NA|TRBV9|TRBJ2-1
CASSGTSGYNEQFF
TGTGCCAGCAGCGGGACTAGCGGATACAATGAGCAGTTCTTC
>TRBD1|NA|TRBV7-9|TRBJ2-7
CASSFQGAIDEQYF
TGTGCCAGCAGCTTCCAGGGGGCTATCGACGAGCAGTACTTC